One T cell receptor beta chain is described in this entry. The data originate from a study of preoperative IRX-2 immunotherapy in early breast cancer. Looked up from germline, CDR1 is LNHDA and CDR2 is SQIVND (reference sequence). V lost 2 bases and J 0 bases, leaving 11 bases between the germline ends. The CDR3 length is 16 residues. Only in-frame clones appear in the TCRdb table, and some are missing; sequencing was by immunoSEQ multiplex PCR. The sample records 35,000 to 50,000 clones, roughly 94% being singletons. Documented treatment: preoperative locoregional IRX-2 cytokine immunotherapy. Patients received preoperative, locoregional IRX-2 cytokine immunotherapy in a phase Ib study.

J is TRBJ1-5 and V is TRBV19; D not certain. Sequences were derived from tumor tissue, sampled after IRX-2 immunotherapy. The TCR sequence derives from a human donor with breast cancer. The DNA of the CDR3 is TGTGCCAGTAGTATAAACCTTGGGTATAGCAATCAGCCCCAGCATTTT. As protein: CASSINLGYSNQPQHF.